This T cell receptor (beta chain) was captured in a study of cytomegalovirus exposure and HLA in healthy donors. Researchers ran the PCR with 60 Vbeta and 13 Jbeta primers. Clones were sequenced by immunoSEQ multiplex PCR, and TCRdb holds only the in-frame ones, with some missing. The sample yields roughly 120,000 clones, about 16% seen once. The sample was PBMCs. The clonotype comes from a woman younger than 35 in good health and CMV-seronegative.

For the CDR3, the DNA is TGTGCCTGGACGTTCGGGACTAGCGCTGTGAATGAGCAGTTCTTC. As protein: CAWTFGTSAVNEQFF. V usage is TRBV30 and J usage is TRBJ2-1; 10 bases align to TRBD2. V was clipped by 4 bases and J by 7 bases; unmatched bases: 10. CDR1 and CDR2 (germline): GTSNPN, SVGIG (reference sequence). The CDR3 extends over 15 amino acids. Variable domain in full (rest from reference TRBV30 and TRBJ2-1): SQTIHQWPATLVQPVGSPLSLECTVEGTSNPNLYWYRQAAGRGLQLLFYSVGIGQISSEVPQNLSASRPQDRQFILSSKKLLLSDSGFYLCAWTFGTSAVNEQFFGPGTRLTVL.